This TCR beta chain came from a study of Ad26.COV2.S vaccination and SARS-CoV-2 variants. About the research overall: Intramuscular Ad26.COV2.S doses were given once or twice, 56 days apart.

Treatment described: some 19 received Ad26.COV2.S at low or high dose, single or two shots; roughly five received placebo; per-sample allocation not given. The study sampled participants on day 63 after the first vaccine or placebo injection. The germline CDR1 and CDR2 sequences are SGHAT and FQNNGV. CDR3 length equals 15 residues. The V segment lost 3 bases and the J segment 6 bases; nucleotides outside the gene matches: 6. Profiled with immunoSEQ multiplex PCR; TCRdb holds only in-frame clones, not every one. Among 350,000 to 550,000 clones listed, 75% to 90% were seen once. The chain recombines TRBV11-2 with TRBJ2-3; TRBD2 matches at 10 bases. The sequencing used peripheral blood, collected in a trial of Ad26.COV2.S vaccine versus placebo. The clonotype originates from a person aged 18-65 years who received the Ad26.COV2.S COVID-19 vaccine or a placebo. The CDR3 reads CASSFVAGGTDTQYF. The CDR3 DNA sequence: TGTGCCAGCAGCTTCGTAGCGGGGGGTACGGATACGCAGTATTTT.